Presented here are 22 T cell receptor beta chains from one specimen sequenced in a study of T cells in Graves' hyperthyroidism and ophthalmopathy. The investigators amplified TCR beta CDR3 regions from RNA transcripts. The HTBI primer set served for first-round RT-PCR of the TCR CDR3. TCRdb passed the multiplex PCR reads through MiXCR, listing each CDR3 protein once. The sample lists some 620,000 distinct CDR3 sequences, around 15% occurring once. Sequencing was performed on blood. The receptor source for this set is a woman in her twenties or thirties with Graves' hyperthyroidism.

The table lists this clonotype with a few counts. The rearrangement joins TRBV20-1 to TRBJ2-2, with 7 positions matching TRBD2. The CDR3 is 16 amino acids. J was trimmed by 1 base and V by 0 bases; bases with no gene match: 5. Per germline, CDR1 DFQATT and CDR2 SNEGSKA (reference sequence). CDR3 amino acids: CSARDGRAGNTGELFF. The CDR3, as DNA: TGCAGTGCTAGAGATGGGAGGGCAGGGAACACCGGGGAGCTGTTTTTT.

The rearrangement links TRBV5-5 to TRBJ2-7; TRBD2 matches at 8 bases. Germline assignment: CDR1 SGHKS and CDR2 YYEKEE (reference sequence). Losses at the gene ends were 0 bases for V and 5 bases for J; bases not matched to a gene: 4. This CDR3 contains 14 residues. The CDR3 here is CASSLGLASNEQYF. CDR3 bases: TGTGCCAGCAGCTTGGGACTAGCGAGCAACGAGCAGTACTTC.

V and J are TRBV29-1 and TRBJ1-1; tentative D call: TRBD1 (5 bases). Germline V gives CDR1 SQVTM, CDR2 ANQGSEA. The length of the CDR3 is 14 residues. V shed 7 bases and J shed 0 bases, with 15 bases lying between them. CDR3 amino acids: CSATAFTMNTEAFF. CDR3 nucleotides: TGCAGCGCGACAGCTTTTACTATGAACACTGAAGCTTTCTTT.

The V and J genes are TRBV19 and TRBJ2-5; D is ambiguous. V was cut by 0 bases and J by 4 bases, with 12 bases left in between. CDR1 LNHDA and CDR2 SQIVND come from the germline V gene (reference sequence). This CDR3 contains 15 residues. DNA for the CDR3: TGTGCCAGTAGTATAGATTATTCGACGGGAGAGACCCAGTACTTC. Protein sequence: CASSIDYSTGETQYF.

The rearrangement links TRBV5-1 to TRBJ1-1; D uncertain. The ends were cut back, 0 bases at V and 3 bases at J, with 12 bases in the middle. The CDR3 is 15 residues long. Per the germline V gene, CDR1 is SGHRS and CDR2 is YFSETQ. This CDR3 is CASSLEGPTHTEAFF. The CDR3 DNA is TGCGCCAGCAGCTTGGAAGGACCGACGCACACTGAAGCTTTCTTT.

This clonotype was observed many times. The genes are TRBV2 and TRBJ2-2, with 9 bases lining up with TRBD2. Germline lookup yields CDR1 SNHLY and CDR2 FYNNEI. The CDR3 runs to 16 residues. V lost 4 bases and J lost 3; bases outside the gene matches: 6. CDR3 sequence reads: CASSVRGRAYTGELFF. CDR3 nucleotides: TGTGCCAGCAGTGTCCGCGGGAGGGCCTACACCGGGGAGCTGTTTTTT.

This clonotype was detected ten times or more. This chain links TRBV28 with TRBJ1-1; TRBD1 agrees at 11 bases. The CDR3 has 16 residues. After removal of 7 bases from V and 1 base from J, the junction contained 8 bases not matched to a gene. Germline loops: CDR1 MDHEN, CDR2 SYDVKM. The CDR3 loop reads CASTLGTGGWNTEAFF. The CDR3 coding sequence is TGTGCCAGCACCTTAGGGACAGGGGGGTGGAACACTGAAGCTTTCTTT.

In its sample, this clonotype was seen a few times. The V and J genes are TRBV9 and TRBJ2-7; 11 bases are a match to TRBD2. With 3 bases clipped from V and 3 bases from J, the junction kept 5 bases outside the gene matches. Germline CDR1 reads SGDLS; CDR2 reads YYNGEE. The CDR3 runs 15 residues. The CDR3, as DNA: TGTGCCAGCAGCGGTTCGGGACTAGCGGTCTACGAGCAGTACTTC. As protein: CASSGSGLAVYEQYF.

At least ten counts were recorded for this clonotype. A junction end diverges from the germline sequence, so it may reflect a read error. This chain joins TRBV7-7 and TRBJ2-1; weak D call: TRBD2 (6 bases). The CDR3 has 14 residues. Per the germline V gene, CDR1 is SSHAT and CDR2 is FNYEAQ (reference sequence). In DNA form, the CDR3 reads TGTGCTAGCAGCTTGAGCGGGTCGGGGTATGAGCAGTTCTTC. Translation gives CASSLSGSGYEQFF.

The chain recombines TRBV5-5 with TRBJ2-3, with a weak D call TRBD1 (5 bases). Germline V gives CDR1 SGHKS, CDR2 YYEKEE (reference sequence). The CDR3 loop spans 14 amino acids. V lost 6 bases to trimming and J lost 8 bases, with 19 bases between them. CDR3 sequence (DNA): TGTGCCAGCACCCCTGACAGTCTCATTGGTACGCAGTATTTT. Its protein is CASTPDSLIGTQYF.

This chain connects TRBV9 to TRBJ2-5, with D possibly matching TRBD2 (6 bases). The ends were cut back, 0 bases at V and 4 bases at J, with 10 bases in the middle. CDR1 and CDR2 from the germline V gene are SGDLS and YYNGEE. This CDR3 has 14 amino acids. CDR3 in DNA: TGTGCCAGCAGCGTAGGGGGGGAACCAGAGACCCAGTACTTC. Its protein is CASSVGGEPETQYF.

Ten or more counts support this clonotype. The CDR3 sequence: CSADSSGGYNEQFF. The DNA for the CDR3 is TGCAGTGCTGATTCTAGCGGGGGTTACAATGAGCAGTTCTTC. The rearrangement joins TRBV20-1 to TRBJ2-1; 10 positions agree with TRBD2. The CDR3 totals 14 residues. Per the germline V gene, CDR1 is DFQATT and CDR2 is SNEGSKA (reference sequence). V shed 5 bases, J shed 4 bases, and the junction held 5 bases outside the gene matches.

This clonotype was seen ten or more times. Here the CDR3 reads CASSPYSNTEAFF. Written as DNA, the CDR3 is TGTGCCAGCAGCCCCTATTCAAACACTGAAGCTTTCTTT. This chain uses TRBV7-9 with TRBJ1-1; no reliable D call. This CDR3 region has 13 residues. The ends were cut back, 5 bases at V and 2 bases at J, with 9 bases in the middle. Germline-derived CDR1 and CDR2 are SEHNR and FQNEAQ (reference sequence). Full variable domain (outside the CDR3, taken from reference TRBV7-9 and TRBJ1-1): DTGVSQNPRHKITKRGQNVTFRCDPISEHNRLYWYRQTLGQGPEFLTYFQNEAQLEKSRLLSDRFSAERPKGSFSTLEIQRTEQGDSAMYLCASSPYSNTEAFFGQGTRLTVV.

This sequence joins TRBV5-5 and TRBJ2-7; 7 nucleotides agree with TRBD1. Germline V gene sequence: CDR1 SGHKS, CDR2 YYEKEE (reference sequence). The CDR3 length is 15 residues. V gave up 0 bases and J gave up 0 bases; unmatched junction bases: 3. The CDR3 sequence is CASSLVGQSSYEQYF. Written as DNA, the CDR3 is TGTGCCAGCAGCTTGGTGGGACAGAGCTCCTACGAGCAGTACTTC.

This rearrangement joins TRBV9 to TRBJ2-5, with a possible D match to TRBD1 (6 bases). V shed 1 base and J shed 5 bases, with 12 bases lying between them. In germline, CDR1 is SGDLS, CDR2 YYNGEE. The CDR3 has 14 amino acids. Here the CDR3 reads CASSVSGTTETQYF. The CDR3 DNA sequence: TGTGCCAGCAGCGTAAGTGGGACAACGGAGACCCAGTACTTC.

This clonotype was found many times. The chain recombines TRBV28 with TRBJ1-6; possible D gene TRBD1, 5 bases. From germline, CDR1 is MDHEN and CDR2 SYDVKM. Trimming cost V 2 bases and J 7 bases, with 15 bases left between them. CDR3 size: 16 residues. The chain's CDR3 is CASSLEGGARNSPLHF. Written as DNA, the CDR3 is TGTGCCAGCAGTTTAGAGGGAGGGGCGCGGAATTCACCCCTCCACTTT.

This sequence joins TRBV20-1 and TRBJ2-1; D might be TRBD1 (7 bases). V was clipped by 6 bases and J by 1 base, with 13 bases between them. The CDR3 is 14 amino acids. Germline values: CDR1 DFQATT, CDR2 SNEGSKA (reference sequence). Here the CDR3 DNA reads TGCAGTGCAGGAGGGGGACAGTCCTACAATGAGCAGTTCTTC. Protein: CSAGGGQSYNEQFF.

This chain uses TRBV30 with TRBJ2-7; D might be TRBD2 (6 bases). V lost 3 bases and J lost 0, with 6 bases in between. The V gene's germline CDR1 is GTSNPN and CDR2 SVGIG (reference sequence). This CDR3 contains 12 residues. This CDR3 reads CAWRGGSYEQYF. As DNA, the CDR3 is TGTGCCTGGAGGGGGGGCTCCTACGAGCAGTACTTC.

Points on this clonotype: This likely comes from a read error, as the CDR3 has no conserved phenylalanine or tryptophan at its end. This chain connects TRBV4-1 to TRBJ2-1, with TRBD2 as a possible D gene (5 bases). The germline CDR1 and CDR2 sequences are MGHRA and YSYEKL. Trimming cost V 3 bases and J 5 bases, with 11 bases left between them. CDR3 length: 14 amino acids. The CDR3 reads CASSHQGRDNEQFL. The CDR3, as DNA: TGCGCCAGCAGCCACCAAGGGCGGGACAATGAGCAGTTCCTC.

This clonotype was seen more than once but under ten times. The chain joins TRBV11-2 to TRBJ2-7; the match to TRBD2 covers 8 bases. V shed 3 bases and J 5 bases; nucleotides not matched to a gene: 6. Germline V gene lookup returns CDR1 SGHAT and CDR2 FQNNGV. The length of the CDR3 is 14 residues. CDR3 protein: CASSFQRELNEQYF. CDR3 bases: TGTGCCAGCAGCTTTCAGCGGGAGTTGAACGAGCAGTACTTC.

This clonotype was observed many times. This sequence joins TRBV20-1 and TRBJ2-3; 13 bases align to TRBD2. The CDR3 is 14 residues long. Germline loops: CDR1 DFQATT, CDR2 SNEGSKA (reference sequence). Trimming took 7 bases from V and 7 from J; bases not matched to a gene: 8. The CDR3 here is CSGQGLAGANTQYF. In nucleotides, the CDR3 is TGCAGTGGCCAAGGACTAGCGGGAGCAAATACGCAGTATTTT.

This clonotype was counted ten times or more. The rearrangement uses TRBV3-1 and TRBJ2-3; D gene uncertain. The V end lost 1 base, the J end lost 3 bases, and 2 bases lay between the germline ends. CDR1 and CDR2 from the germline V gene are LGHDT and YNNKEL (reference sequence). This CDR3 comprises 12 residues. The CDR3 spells CASSQATDTQYF. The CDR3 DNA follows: TGTGCCAGCAGCCAAGCAACAGATACGCAGTATTTT.